This paragraph reports one T cell receptor (beta chain). This clone has a single count. No antigen is known for it. Base-call qualities are not available, and no considerably larger clone is one nucleotide away. TCR CDR3 regions were amplified from genomic DNA by multiplex PCR using the deep immunoSEQ assay. Extracted genomic DNA from each cell subset was distributed evenly across all wells of several immunoSEQ 96-well plates, and each plate was treated as a replicate. Each replicate PCR for sorted subsets received around 200 ng genomic DNA, equal to roughly 30,000 T cell genomes. The purified libraries were quantified using a Qubit 3.0 fluorometer, sized with a Bioanalyzer 2100, and then quantified again using the KAPA Library Quantification kit. Every immunoSEQ 96-well plate was sequenced on a separate single-read 150-cycle Illumina NextSeq 550 flow cell. As for the authors' bioinformatics: Because the immunoSEQ output held only junctional sequences and lacked quality scores, the filtering could not match the filtering applied to full-length reads. To assign V/J genes and CDR3, sequences were annotated using PyIR, a Python wrapper for IgBLAST v1.9, with IMGT germline references. Any read was removed if the V/J assignment was weak (E-value above 1e-6), the CDR3 was missing, or the read contained stop codons, out-of-frame junctions, or ambiguous translated residues. V3J clonotypes were defined by identical inferred V gene, J gene, and CDR3 amino acid sequence. Percentage overlap between repertoires was computed as shared unique clonotypes divided by the size of the smaller repertoire. Richness of each repertoire was evaluated using RTK rarefaction, the Chao1 estimator, and Recon v2.1 estimates of unobserved clonotypes. OLGA was used to compute generation probabilities for all TCRbeta clonotypes that the gDNA method yielded from four donors. In TCRdb, the immuneACCESS table is reduced to in-frame sequences with V and J assigned. These tables do not hold every clone; where another copy was compared, an unresolved V gene accounts for under half, and the others remain unexplained. The DNA was the basis for D and trimming; V, J and clone size are from that table. The sample table shows more than 2,000,000 clones, and just over 90% are seen once. Clones ranked in the top ten supply 0.35% to 0.45% of the sample.

The sample comes from a study of shared clonotypes between healthy human individuals (dated by TCRdb to between 2020 and 2021). About the investigation overall: The cohort comprised a couple of women and a few men aged 18 to 49 years. Per donor, leukapheresis produced somewhere between about 0.8 and 9 billion PBMCs. To estimate repertoire size and how much clonotypes are shared between individuals, the study performed deep sequencing of blood TCR repertoires from five healthy adults. For each donor, CD4 naive and CD4 memory were each run on three plates, CD8 naive on two plates, and CD8 memory on one plate. To increase sequencing depth and limit assay-specific biases, different laboratories used diverse techniques to prepare libraries and sequence TCR repertoires.

Summary of the overall study and its limitations: Estimated clonotype richness was generally larger for naive than for memory subsets. Compared with non-shared clonotypes, the clonotypes found in all four sorted-subset donors had higher generation probabilities. Only blood was sampled, and tissue TCR repertoires likely differ from those in blood. Because the study included a small number of donors, the genetic and exposure-history diversity represented was limited. Pairwise subsampling indicated that sequencing depth was expected to affect the degree of clonotype sharing among donors. Even with the large sequencing depth, rarefaction of the sorted-subset datasets indicated that sequencing was incomplete. Sharing across several donors was observed for 4.5% to 6.5% of naive CD4, 3% to 3.5% of naive CD8, roughly 2.3% of memory CD4, and around 0.4% of memory CD8 clonotypes.

Donors were healthy HIV-negative adults with no recently reported acute infections or vaccinations. Every donor was a Caucasian adult living in Nashville, Tennessee, USA. Magnetic negative selection was used to enrich CD4+ T cells, after which naive cells were positively selected on CD45RA and the negative fraction became the memory subset. After blood collection by leukapheresis, PBMCs were isolated using Ficoll-Histopaque density gradient centrifugation and then cryopreserved in the vapor phase of liquid nitrogen. Analytical flow cytometry was used to check the purity and quantity of every magnetically sorted T cell population. Genomic DNA was isolated from each sorted fraction and quantified by UV absorbance on a Nanodrop 2000c. The CDR3 goes from the cysteine to the phenylalanine over 17 residues. CDR3 DNA is the only sequence kept; it has 51 bases, read in frame from the first base. Sequences SGDLS (CDR1) and YYNGEE (CDR2) are obtained from the germline V gene. V gives up 0 bases and J gives up 0 bases, and the segment between their germline ends measures 13 bases.

The clonotype originates from a man aged 18 to 29 in good health. Some clones in this sample may be carry-over from other donors' samples. The chain is made from TRBV9 and TRBJ2-1; a tentative D match to TRBD1 spans 6 bases. Sequencing was carried out using naive CD4+ T cells from PBMCs. The meaning of the sample's cell subset or site label: CD45RA+ positively selected. The sequenced DNA: TGTGCCAGCAGCGTAGCCCCAGGGGCCAGCTCCTACAATGAGCAGTTCTTC. Protein translation: CASSVAPGASSYNEQFF.